These 31 T cell receptor beta chains were all obtained from the same sample, sequenced in a study of cytomegalovirus exposure and HLA in healthy donors. Sequencing was performed with immunoSEQ multiplex PCR; in TCRdb, only in-frame clones are kept and a portion is missing. Seen here are about 200,000 clones, around 80% observed once, and the top ten hold around 1.2%. The source material was PBMCs. These TCRs come from a woman in her thirties in good health and CMV-seronegative.

As regards this clone: The identical CDR3 is also encoded by other nucleotide sequences in the sample. This chain connects TRBV19 to TRBJ2-7, with no clear D. The V gene's germline CDR1 is LNHDA and CDR2 SQIVND (reference sequence). Between the trimmed V and J ends, which lost 1 base and 3 bases, there was a span of 7 bases. The CDR3 contains 13 residues. For the CDR3, the DNA is TGTGCCAGTAGTATAGGTACCGGCTACGAGCAGTACTTC. Translation gives CASSIGTGYEQYF.

This chain joins TRBV5-6 and TRBJ2-3; D gene ambiguous. The V end lost 2 bases, the J end lost 0 bases, and 13 bases lay between the germline ends. CDR1 is SGHDT and CDR2 is YYEEEE in the germline V gene. The CDR3 consists of 16 residues. CDR3 sequence (DNA): TGTGCCAGCAGCTTCCGGCGGCGATACAGCACAGATACGCAGTATTTT. As protein: CASSFRRRYSTDTQYF.

The chain couples TRBV7-2 to TRBJ2-1; D is unresolved. Germline lookup yields CDR1 SGHTA and CDR2 FQGNSA. There are 13 residues in the CDR3. V lost 7 bases and J 0 bases, leaving 7 bases between the germline ends. CDR3 sequence reads: CASTPGSYNEQFF. CDR3 bases: TGTGCCAGCACCCCAGGCTCCTACAATGAGCAGTTCTTC.

The rearrangement uses TRBV28 and TRBJ2-2, with TRBD2 matching over 7 bases. There are 13 residues in the CDR3. Looked up from germline, CDR1 is MDHEN and CDR2 is SYDVKM. With V trimmed by 6 bases and J by 4 bases, 2 bases remained unmatched. CDR3 sequence reads: CASRIAGTGELFF. DNA for the CDR3: TGTGCCAGCAGAATAGCGGGCACCGGGGAGCTGTTTTTT.

This chain links TRBV9 with TRBJ2-7; 7 nucleotides match TRBD2. The CDR3 loop spans 17 amino acids. Looked up from germline, CDR1 is SGDLS and CDR2 is YYNGEE. Unmatched junction bases numbered 10, after V lost 0 bases and J lost 1 base. CDR3 amino acids: CASSVGGGSPLSYEQYF. Written as DNA, the CDR3 is TGTGCCAGCAGCGTAGGGGGAGGGAGTCCCTTATCCTACGAGCAGTACTTC.

The chain recombines TRBV5-1 with TRBJ2-2, with TRBD1 matching over 9 bases. The CDR3 has 14 amino acids. V lost 8 bases to trimming and J lost 5 bases; unmatched junction nucleotides: 7. CDR1 is SGHRS and CDR2 is YFSETQ in the germline V gene. In DNA form, the CDR3 reads TGCGCCAGTTACCGGGACAGGGAGACCGGGGAGCTGTTTTTT. Translation gives CASYRDRETGELFF.

V is TRBV11-2 and J is TRBJ2-5; 8 bases line up with TRBD2. The CDR3 is 15 residues long. V shed 2 bases, J shed 5 bases, and the junction held 7 bases outside the gene matches. The V gene's germline CDR1 is SGHAT and CDR2 FQNNGV. The CDR3 is CASSLMDRGGETQYF. In DNA form, the CDR3 reads TGTGCCAGCAGCTTAATGGACCGGGGGGGGGAGACCCAGTACTTC.

The rearrangement uses TRBV9 and TRBJ2-3, with 13 bases lining up with TRBD2. This CDR3 comprises 16 residues. V trimming: 5 bases; J trimming: 4 bases; junction bases outside the gene matches: 7. Germline-derived CDR1 and CDR2 are SGDLS and YYNGEE. The CDR3 reads CASRRGTSGNSDTQYF. The CDR3 coding sequence is TGTGCCAGCAGGAGGGGGACTAGCGGGAATTCAGATACGCAGTATTTT.

The gene calls are TRBV5-1 and TRBJ2-3, with D perhaps matching TRBD1 (6 bases). CDR1 and CDR2 from the germline V gene are SGHRS and YFSETQ. The V end lost 4 bases, the J end lost 4 bases, and 13 bases lay between the germline ends. This CDR3 is built from 14 residues. CDR3 region: CASSPQGIADTQYF. As DNA, the CDR3 is TGCGCCAGCAGCCCCCAGGGGATTGCAGATACGCAGTATTTT.

The chain employs TRBV4-1 and TRBJ1-2; no definite D call. Germline values: CDR1 MGHRA, CDR2 YSYEKL. V lost 1 base and J lost 4, with 13 bases in between. This CDR3 is built from 15 residues. In nucleotides, the CDR3 is TGCGCCAGCAGCCAAGTGTCCTTTCTCGGCTATGGCTACACCTTC. It codes for CASSQVSFLGYGYTF.

This clone was detected a few times. This chain connects TRBV6-1 to TRBJ1-3, with D uncertain. The CDR3 totals 16 residues. Trimming took off 4 bases at V and 0 bases at J, with 13 bases between the two ends. Germline assignment: CDR1 MNHNS and CDR2 SASEGT. The CDR3 reads CASSGTQPISGNTIYF. In DNA, the CDR3 is TGTGCCAGCAGTGGAACACAGCCCATCTCTGGAAACACCATATATTTT.

This chain connects TRBV4-2 to TRBJ2-1; 13 bases align to TRBD2. The CDR3 spans 17 residues. Germline V gene lookup returns CDR1 LGHNA and CDR2 YNFKEQ. The trim removed 4 bases at V and 5 bases at J, leaving 8 bases unmatched. Written as DNA, the CDR3 is TGTGCCAGCAGCCTGGGACTAGCGGGAATTCGCGACAATGAGCAGTTCTTC. As protein: CASSLGLAGIRDNEQFF.

This clone was seen a few times. The gene calls are TRBV7-9 and TRBJ2-7; 9 nucleotides agree with TRBD2. Germline V gene sequence: CDR1 SEHNR, CDR2 FQNEAQ (reference sequence). CDR3 size: 15 residues. Trimming at V came to 1 base and at J to 1 base, leaving 2 bases not matched to a gene. This CDR3 reads CASSLDLAGSYEQYF. As DNA, the CDR3 is TGTGCCAGCAGCTTAGATCTAGCGGGGTCCTACGAGCAGTACTTC.

The chain has TRBV18 and TRBJ2-7, with D uncertain. The germline CDR1 and CDR2 sequences are KGHSH and LQKENI. The CDR3 is 16 residues long. Trimming cost V 0 bases and J 0 bases, with 12 bases left between them. The chain's CDR3 is CASSPPRQRSSYEQYF. CDR3 coding DNA: TGTGCCAGCTCACCACCTCGGCAGAGGAGCTCCTACGAGCAGTACTTC.

The chain links TRBV6-1 to TRBJ1-5; D is undetermined. CDR1 and CDR2 from the germline V gene are MNHNS and SASEGT. The ends were cut back, 7 bases at V and 3 bases at J, with 13 bases in the middle. This CDR3 has 14 amino acids. CDR3 DNA: TGTGCCAGCACCTTAGGAGGCTTCAATCAGCCCCAGCATTTT. This codes for CASTLGGFNQPQHF.

This clone showed up just a few times. The chain recombines TRBV2 with TRBJ1-1, with 9 bases lining up with TRBD1. V gave up 7 bases and J gave up 0 bases; unmatched junction bases: 3. CDR3 size: 14 residues. The V gene's germline CDR1 is SNHLY and CDR2 FYNNEI. In DNA form, the CDR3 reads TGTGCCAGCAAGACAGGGGGGGTGAACACTGAAGCTTTCTTT. Translated, it gives CASKTGGVNTEAFF.

The V call is TRBV30, the J call TRBJ2-1, with 12 bases lining up with TRBD1. V was clipped by 3 bases and J by 9 bases; unmatched bases: 6. Germline CDR1 reads GTSNPN; CDR2 reads SVGIG (reference sequence). CDR3 length: 14 amino acids. CDR3 DNA sequence: TGTGCCTGGAGGTGGGACAGGGGGCGCGGTGAGCAGTTCTTC. It codes for CAWRWDRGRGEQFF.

The rearrangement joins TRBV30 to TRBJ2-7, with 8 nucleotides matching TRBD1. The CDR3 is 12 residues long. CDR1 and CDR2 from the germline V gene are GTSNPN and SVGIG (reference sequence). V was clipped by 8 bases and J by 2 bases; unmatched bases: 5. CDR3 coding DNA: TGTGCCGGGACAGGCGCTACCTACGAGCAGTACTTC. This encodes CAGTGATYEQYF. Full variable domain (rest looked up from reference TRBV30 and TRBJ2-7): SQTIHQWPATLVQPVGSPLSLECTVEGTSNPNLYWYRQAAGRGLQLLFYSVGIGQISSEVPQNLSASRPQDRQFILSSKKLLLSDSGFYLCAGTGATYEQYFGPGTRLTVT.

J is TRBJ1-4 and V is TRBV6-5, with D uncertain. CDR1 is MNHEY, CDR2 SVGAGI, per germline. Trimming took 6 bases from V and 6 from J, leaving 14 bases between them. The CDR3 loop spans 14 amino acids. DNA of the CDR3: TGTGCCAGCAGCTATAACCGCGTGCATGAAAAACTGTTTTTT. As protein: CASSYNRVHEKLFF.

The chain couples TRBV19 to TRBJ2-3; 10 nucleotides line up with TRBD2. With V trimmed by 6 bases and J by 4 bases, 10 bases remained unmatched. CDR3 length: 16 residues. Germline CDR1 LNHDA, CDR2 SQIVND (reference sequence). The CDR3 DNA reads as TGTGCCAGTAGGGGGGCTAGCGGGAGAGGGCCAGATACGCAGTATTTT. As protein: CASRGASGRGPDTQYF.

The chain uses TRBV15 and TRBJ1-2, with a weak D call TRBD1 (6 bases). The germline gives CDR1 LNHNV, CDR2 YYDKDF (reference sequence). The V and J ends lost 1 base and 8 bases respectively, with 14 bases between them. The CDR3 extends over 14 amino acids. CDR3 DNA: TGTGCCACCAGCAGAGTAGGGGGGGGCGACGGCTACACCTTC. The encoded protein is CATSRVGGGDGYTF.

The V gene is TRBV6-5, the J gene TRBJ1-4; 7 bases are a match to TRBD1. The CDR3 runs 14 residues. Germline trimming cut 6 bases from V and 7 bases from J; bases unmatched to any gene: 8. CDR1 is MNHEY and CDR2 is SVGAGI in the germline V gene. CDR3 in DNA: TGTGCCAGCAGCAAGAGGGGGCCCGGTGAAAAACTGTTTTTT. Translating gives CASSKRGPGEKLFF.

V is TRBV6-1 and J is TRBJ2-7; D unclear. The CDR3 spans 13 residues. CDR1 and CDR2 from the germline V gene are MNHNS and SASEGT. V was trimmed by 8 bases and J by 3 bases, leaving 14 bases between them. CDR3 DNA sequence: TGTGCCAGCCGATTTGGGCAGTACTACGAGCAGTACTTC. It translates to CASRFGQYYEQYF.

The rearrangement joins TRBV6-5 to TRBJ1-1; no clear D. The CDR3 is 13 residues long. V was shortened by 3 bases and J by 6 bases, with 11 bases between the two germline ends. Germline V gene data show CDR1 as MNHEY and CDR2 as SVGAGI. CDR3 loop: CASSYNDIAEAFF. The CDR3 nucleotides read TGTGCCAGCAGTTATAACGACATCGCTGAAGCTTTCTTT.

This CDR3 is CASSFEGAGEQYF. CDR3 DNA sequence: TGCGCCAGCAGCTTCGAGGGGGCAGGTGAGCAGTACTTC. This chain links TRBV5-1 with TRBJ2-7, with TRBD1 identical over 7 bases. The germline CDR1 and CDR2 sequences are SGHRS and YFSETQ. V gave up 2 bases and J gave up 7 bases; unmatched junction bases: 6. The CDR3 extends over 13 amino acids.

The chain recombines TRBV25-1 with TRBJ1-5, with D possibly being TRBD1 (5 bases). Germline CDR1 MGHDK, CDR2 SYGVNS. V lost 5 bases and J lost 2, with 13 bases in between. This CDR3 contains 15 residues. CDR3 bases: TGTGCCAGCAGTCCCCTTAGGGGTGGCAATCAGCCCCAGCATTTT. It specifies CASSPLRGGNQPQHF.

The chain joins TRBV6-5 to TRBJ1-2; possible D gene TRBD1, 6 bases. Trimming cost V 4 bases and J 0 bases, with 9 bases left between them. The CDR3 has 14 amino acids. Germline CDR1 MNHEY, CDR2 SVGAGI. The DNA for the CDR3 is TGTGCCAGCAGTTCACAGGGTCCTAACTATGGCTACACCTTC. It encodes CASSSQGPNYGYTF.

The chain carries TRBV25-1 and TRBJ2-7; 10 positions match TRBD2. This CDR3 has 17 residues. V lost 4 bases and J lost 1; bases outside the gene matches: 10. Germline loops: CDR1 MGHDK, CDR2 SYGVNS. CDR3: CASSGPHSGGTSYEQYF. The CDR3 coding sequence is TGTGCCAGCAGTGGACCACATAGCGGGGGGACTTCCTACGAGCAGTACTTC.

The chain has TRBV6-4 and TRBJ2-7, with 7 bases fitting TRBD2. The CDR3 has 15 residues. Trimming at V came to 3 bases and at J to 3 bases, leaving 8 bases not matched to a gene. Germline CDR1 is MRHNA and CDR2 is SNTAGT. CDR3 in amino acids: CASSEELAEHYEQYF. The CDR3 DNA sequence: TGTGCCAGCAGTGAGGAGCTAGCGGAGCACTACGAGCAGTACTTC.

The J gene is TRBJ1-4, the V gene TRBV4-1; the match to TRBD1 covers 9 bases. The CDR3 is 15 amino acids. After removal of 3 bases from V and 8 bases from J, the junction contained 7 bases not matched to a gene. CDR1 is MGHRA and CDR2 is YSYEKL in the germline V gene. CDR3 sequence (DNA): TGCGCCAGCAGCCAGGGACAGGGTATTCTGGAAAAACTGTTTTTT. It codes for CASSQGQGILEKLFF.

The V gene is TRBV6-5, the J gene TRBJ2-6; perhaps TRBD1 as D (6 bases). Germline assignment: CDR1 MNHEY and CDR2 SVGAGI. V was trimmed by 8 bases and J by 2 bases, leaving 10 bases between them. This CDR3 contains 14 residues. The CDR3 sequence is CASFHRAGANVLTF. DNA for the CDR3: TGTGCCAGCTTTCACAGGGCTGGGGCCAACGTCCTGACTTTC.